This T cell receptor beta chain came from a study of blood T cell repertoires in COVID-19. Using immunoSEQ multiplex PCR, the repertoire was profiled, and TCRdb retains in-frame clones only, with some absent. The sample lists some 360,000 clones, roughly 87% occurring once. CDR1 is LGHNT and CDR2 is FRNRAP in the germline V gene. The CDR3 has 13 amino acids. Trimming removed 6 bases from V and 7 bases from J, with 10 bases in between. The chain joins TRBV12-5 to TRBJ1-6; D is uncertain. The source is a woman aged 55-70 years with COVID-19, enrolled during active disease. The sequenced sample consisted of peripheral blood. The CDR3 DNA reads TGTGCTAGTGGCCCGGGATGGAATTCACCCCTCCACTTT. Protein: CASGPGWNSPLHF. Together with reference TRBV12-5 and TRBJ1-6, the CDR3 gives the full variable domain: DARVTQTPRHKVTEMGQEVTMRCQPILGHNTVFWYRQTMMQGLELLAYFRNRAPLDDSGMPKDRFSAEMPDATLATLKIQPSEPRDSAVYFCASGPGWNSPLHFGNGTRLTVT.